This TCR beta chain was captured in a study of shared clonotypes between healthy human individuals. Broader study findings: Generation of non-shared clonotypes was less probable than generation of clonotypes shared by all four donors. Estimated clonotype richness was generally higher in naive than memory subsets. Depth was large, yet rarefaction showed that sorted-subset sequencing was incomplete.

Unmatched junction bases numbered 7, after V lost 6 bases and J lost 7 bases. CDR1 and CDR2 from the germline V gene are MNHNS and SASEGT. The CDR3 consists of 15 residues. This clone has only one observation. The antigen remains unidentified. Assay: immunoSEQ multiplex PCR; the TCRdb copy retains only in-frame clones and omits some. The sample lists under 750,000 clones; around 77% were seen once. This chain uses TRBV6-1 with TRBJ2-1; the match to TRBD2 covers 12 bases. This TCR was recovered from a woman in her twenties or thirties in good health. The sample was memory CD4+ T cells sorted from blood. Subset here: CD45RA-negative fraction. The CDR3 sequence: CASSNLAGGSNEQFF. CDR3 nucleotide sequence: TGTGCCAGCAGCAATCTAGCGGGAGGGAGTAATGAGCAGTTCTTC.